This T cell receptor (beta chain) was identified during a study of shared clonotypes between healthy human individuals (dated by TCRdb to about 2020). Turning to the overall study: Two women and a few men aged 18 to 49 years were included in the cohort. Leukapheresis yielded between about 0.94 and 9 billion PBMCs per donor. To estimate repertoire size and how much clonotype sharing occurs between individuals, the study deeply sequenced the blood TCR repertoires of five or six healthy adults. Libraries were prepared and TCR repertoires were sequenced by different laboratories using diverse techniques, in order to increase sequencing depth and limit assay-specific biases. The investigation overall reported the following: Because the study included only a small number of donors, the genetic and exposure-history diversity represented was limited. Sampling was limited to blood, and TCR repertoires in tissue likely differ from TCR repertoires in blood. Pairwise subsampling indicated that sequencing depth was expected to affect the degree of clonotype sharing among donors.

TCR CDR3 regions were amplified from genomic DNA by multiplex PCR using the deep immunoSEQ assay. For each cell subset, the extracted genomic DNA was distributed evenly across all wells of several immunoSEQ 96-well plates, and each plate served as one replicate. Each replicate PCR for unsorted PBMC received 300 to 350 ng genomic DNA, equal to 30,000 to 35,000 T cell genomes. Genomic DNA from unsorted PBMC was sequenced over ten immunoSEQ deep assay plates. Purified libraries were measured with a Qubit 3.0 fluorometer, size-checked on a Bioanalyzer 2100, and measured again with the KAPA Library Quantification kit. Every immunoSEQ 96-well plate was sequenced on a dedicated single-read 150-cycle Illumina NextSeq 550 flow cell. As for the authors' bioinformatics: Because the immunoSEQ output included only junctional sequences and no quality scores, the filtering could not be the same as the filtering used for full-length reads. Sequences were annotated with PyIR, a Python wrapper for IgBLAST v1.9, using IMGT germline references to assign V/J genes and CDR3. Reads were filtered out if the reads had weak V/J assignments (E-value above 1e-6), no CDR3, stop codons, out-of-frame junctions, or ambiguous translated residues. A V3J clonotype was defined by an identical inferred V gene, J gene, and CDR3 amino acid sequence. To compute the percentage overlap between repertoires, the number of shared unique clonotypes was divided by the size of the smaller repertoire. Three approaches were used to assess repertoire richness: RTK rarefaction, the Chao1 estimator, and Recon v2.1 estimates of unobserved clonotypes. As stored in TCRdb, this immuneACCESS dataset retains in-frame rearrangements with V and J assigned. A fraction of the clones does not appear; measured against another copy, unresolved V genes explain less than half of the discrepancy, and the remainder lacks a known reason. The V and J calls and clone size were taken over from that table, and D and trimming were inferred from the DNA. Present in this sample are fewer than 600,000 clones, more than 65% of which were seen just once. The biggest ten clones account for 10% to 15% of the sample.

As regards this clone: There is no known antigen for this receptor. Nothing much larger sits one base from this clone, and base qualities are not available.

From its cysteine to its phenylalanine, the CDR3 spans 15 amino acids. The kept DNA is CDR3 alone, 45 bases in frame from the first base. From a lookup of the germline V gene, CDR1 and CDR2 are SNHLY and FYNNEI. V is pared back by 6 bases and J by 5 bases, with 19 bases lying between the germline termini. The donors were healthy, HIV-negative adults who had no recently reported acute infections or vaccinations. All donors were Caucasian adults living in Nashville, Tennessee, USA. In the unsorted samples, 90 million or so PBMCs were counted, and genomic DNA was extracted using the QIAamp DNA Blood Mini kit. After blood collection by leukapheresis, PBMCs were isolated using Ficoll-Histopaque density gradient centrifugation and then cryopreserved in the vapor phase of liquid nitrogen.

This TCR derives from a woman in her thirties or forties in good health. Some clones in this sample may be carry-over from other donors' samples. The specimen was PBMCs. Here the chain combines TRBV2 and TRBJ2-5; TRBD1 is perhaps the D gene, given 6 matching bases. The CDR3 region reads CASRPGTTAGETQYF. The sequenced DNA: TGTGCCAGCAGGCCCGGGACAACCGCTGGTGAGACCCAGTACTTC.